Following are 5 T cell receptor beta chains from one sample sequenced in a study of shared clonotypes between healthy human individuals. Produced via immunoSEQ multiplex PCR; TCRdb's table is partial and in-frame only. The sample holds around 530,000 clones; around 80% are singletons and the top ten take around 11%. The specimen was PBMCs. Source of these receptors: a woman aged 40-49 years in good health. Some clones in this sample may be carry-over from other donors' samples.

The chain is built from TRBV7-9 and TRBJ2-1; D might be TRBD1 (6 bases). CDR1 is SEHNR, CDR2 FQNEAQ, per germline (reference sequence). V was trimmed by 5 bases and J by 7 bases, leaving 18 bases between them. There are 15 residues in the CDR3. CDR3 bases: TGTGCCAGCAGCCGATCAGGGGCGGTTGGGAATGAGCAGTTCTTC. This sequence encodes CASSRSGAVGNEQFF.

The rearrangement links TRBV11-2 to TRBJ2-1; 9 bases agree with TRBD2. Germline lookup yields CDR1 SGHAT and CDR2 FQNNGV. The CDR3 has 18 amino acids. V lost 8 bases and J lost 6; bases outside the gene matches: 20. The CDR3 sequence is CASQLLAGVGMRLNEQFF. DNA of the CDR3: TGTGCCAGCCAGCTTTTAGCGGGAGTTGGAATGAGGCTCAATGAGCAGTTCTTC.

This clone was observed a single time. This CDR3 is also generated by other DNA sequences in the sample. The rearrangement uses TRBV5-1 and TRBJ2-7; D is perhaps TRBD1 (5 bases). The CDR3 is 14 residues long. The V and J ends lost 0 bases and 2 bases respectively, with 9 bases between them. The germline CDR1 and CDR2 sequences are SGHRS and YFSETQ. The CDR3 nucleotides are TGCGCCAGCAGCTTGGGGGGCGGAACCTACGAGCAGTACTTC. Its protein product is CASSLGGGTYEQYF.

About this clone: It differs at one base from a far larger clone, so likely a read error. V is TRBV7-8 and J is TRBJ2-7; D is ambiguous. In germline, CDR1 is SGHVS, CDR2 FQNEAQ. The CDR3 is 15 amino acids. Trimming cost V 6 bases and J 2 bases, with 17 bases left between them. The CDR3 here is CASSSLRYSPYEQYF. CDR3 sequence (DNA): TGTGCCAGCAGTTCCCTCCGCTACTCACCCTACGAGCAGTACTTC.

This chain joins TRBV6-1 and TRBJ1-2; the D gene is possibly TRBD1 (6 bases). The CDR3 has 14 amino acids. Trimming pared 0 bases from V and 6 bases from J, leaving 11 bases between. The germline V gene has CDR1 MNHNS and CDR2 SASEGT. The CDR3: CASSEAGGPDGYTF. The CDR3 DNA sequence: TGTGCCAGCAGTGAAGCAGGGGGGCCGGATGGCTACACCTTC.